A single sample is the source of the 28 T cell receptor beta chains below, sequenced in a study of shared clonotypes between healthy human individuals. Some clones are missing from TCRdb's copy, which holds only in-frame ones; the method was immunoSEQ multiplex PCR. The data contain over 2 million clones, 92% of them singletons. Input material: naive CD4+ T cells from PBMCs. Noted subset: CD45RA+ positively selected. Receptor source: a man aged 18-30 years in good health. Some clones in this sample may be carry-over from other donors' samples.

The chain links TRBV28 to TRBJ1-2; weak D call: TRBD1 (5 bases). In germline, CDR1 is MDHEN, CDR2 SYDVKM. The CDR3 runs to 15 residues. Trimming cost V 4 bases and J 4 bases, with 16 bases left between them. The CDR3 loop is CASSSEPRGSYGYTF. The CDR3 DNA sequence: TGTGCCAGCAGTTCGGAACCCCGGGGGTCCTATGGCTACACCTTC.

This clone was found a few times. V usage is TRBV7-2 and J usage is TRBJ2-5, with D uncertain. The V end lost 5 bases, the J end lost 2 bases, and 6 bases lay between the germline ends. Germline V gene sequence: CDR1 SGHTA, CDR2 FQGNSA. The CDR3 is 12 amino acids. This CDR3 reads CASSAVQETQYF. The DNA for the CDR3 is TGTGCCAGCAGCGCGGTACAAGAGACCCAGTACTTC.

V gene TRBV9 combines with J gene TRBJ2-5, with 7 bases identical to TRBD1. The CDR3 sequence is 14 residues long. Germline V CDR1 and CDR2: SGDLS, YYNGEE. V was pared by 1 base and J by 5 bases, with 5 bases of the junction left unmatched. CDR3 nucleotide sequence: TGTGCCAGCAGCGTATCAGGGGGTTGGGAGACCCAGTACTTC. This sequence encodes CASSVSGGWETQYF.

This chain links TRBV30 with TRBJ2-4; 7 bases align to TRBD2. V shed 0 bases and J 2 bases; nucleotides not matched to a gene: 13. The CDR3 spans 18 residues. Per germline, CDR1 GTSNPN and CDR2 SVGIG (reference sequence). The CDR3 region has the DNA TGTGCCTGGAGTGTACTTCTACTTGGCGGGAGTACCAAAAACATTCAGTACTTC. Amino acid sequence: CAWSVLLLGGSTKNIQYF.

This clone showed up just once. The V and J genes are TRBV28 and TRBJ2-7; 8 bases agree with TRBD1. Germline CDR1 and CDR2: MDHEN and SYDVKM. V shed 1 base, J shed 4 bases, and the junction held 9 bases outside the gene matches. This CDR3 comprises 16 residues. In DNA form, the CDR3 reads TGTGCCAGCAGTTTATCAGGCAGGGGGCTAATATACGAGCAGTACTTC. Protein product: CASSLSGRGLIYEQYF. Drawing the rest from reference TRBV28 and TRBJ2-7, the complete variable domain is DVKVTQSSRYLVKRTGEKVFLECVQDMDHENMFWYRQDPGLGLRLIYFSYDVKMKEKGDIPEGYSVSREKKERFSLILESASTNQTSMYLCASSLSGRGLIYEQYFGPGTRLTVT.

The chain couples TRBV11-3 to TRBJ2-6; D gene ambiguous. Per the germline V gene, CDR1 is SGHNT and CDR2 is YENEEA. The CDR3 is made up of 15 amino acids. V was pared by 5 bases and J by 1 base, with 9 bases between. The CDR3 sequence: CASSPGASGANVLTF. In DNA, the CDR3 is TGTGCCAGCAGCCCAGGAGCATCTGGGGCCAACGTCCTGACTTTC.

This chain connects TRBV5-4 to TRBJ2-5, with TRBD2 identical over 8 bases. Germline-derived CDR1 and CDR2 are SGHNT and YYREEE (reference sequence). The CDR3 consists of 17 residues. Trimming took 4 bases from V and 3 from J; bases not matched to a gene: 14. The CDR3 spells CASSAGGPSGSEETQYF. DNA of the CDR3: TGTGCCAGCAGCGCTGGTGGACCCAGCGGGAGTGAAGAGACCCAGTACTTC.

The V call is TRBV27, the J call TRBJ2-1; D is tentatively TRBD1 or TRBD2 (6 bases each). The CDR3 sequence is 14 residues long. CDR1 and CDR2 (germline): MNHEY, SMNVEV (reference sequence). V lost 6 bases, J lost 3 bases, and 12 bases lay in between. The CDR3 spells CASRRRDNYNEQFF. Written as DNA, the CDR3 is TGTGCCAGCAGGAGGAGGGACAACTACAATGAGCAGTTCTTC.

The chain has TRBV6-1 and TRBJ2-7; D unresolved. Germline loops: CDR1 MNHNS, CDR2 SASEGT. The V end lost 0 bases, the J end lost 3 bases, and 15 bases lay between the germline ends. This CDR3 contains 16 residues. CDR3 residues: CASSEAYRHKLYEQYF. The CDR3 nucleotides are TGTGCCAGCAGTGAAGCGTACAGACACAAACTCTACGAGCAGTACTTC.

The V call is TRBV7-2, the J call TRBJ1-1; D gene ambiguous. Trimming removed 4 bases from V and 0 bases from J, with 9 bases in between. The CDR3 sequence is 14 residues long. The germline gives CDR1 SGHTA, CDR2 FQGNSA. CDR3 region: CASSSQAMNTEAFF. CDR3 DNA: TGTGCCAGCAGCTCGCAGGCGATGAACACTGAAGCTTTCTTT.

The chain uses TRBV9 and TRBJ2-5, with TRBD2 identical over 8 bases. The CDR3 consists of 16 residues. J gave up 4 bases and V 4 bases, and 12 bases lay outside the gene matches. CDR1 is SGDLS and CDR2 is YYNGEE in the germline V gene. CDR3 DNA: TGTGCCAGCAGCCCCGGGGGGGACCCGTCCGGAGAGACCCAGTACTTC. Amino acids: CASSPGGDPSGETQYF.

V gene TRBV7-3 combines with J gene TRBJ1-2; a weak D match, TRBD1 (6 bases). Germline assignment: CDR1 SGHTA and CDR2 FQGTGA. Trimming shortened V by 7 bases and J by 9 bases, and 15 bases separated the two germline ends. This CDR3 is 12 amino acids long. CDR3 DNA: TGTGCCAGCACCTCAACGGGGGCTCGCTACACCTTC. It codes for CASTSTGARYTF.

The CDR3 DNA reads as TGCGCCAGCAGCCAAAGTGGAGGTTTTCAGCCCCAGCATTTT. This codes for CASSQSGGFQPQHF. This chain uses TRBV4-1 with TRBJ1-5; D is undetermined. Germline values: CDR1 MGHRA, CDR2 YSYEKL. CDR3 size: 14 residues. The V and J ends lost 2 bases and 6 bases respectively, with 11 bases between them.

This clone has a single count. The chain carries TRBV7-2 and TRBJ2-7, with 10 bases aligning to TRBD2. The CDR3 spans 13 residues. Germline assignment: CDR1 SGHTA and CDR2 FQGNSA. V lost 5 bases, J lost 5 bases, and 3 bases stayed unmatched. The CDR3 nucleotides read TGTGCCAGCAGCCCCCTAGCGGGAGACGAGCAGTACTTC. Translated: CASSPLAGDEQYF.

J is TRBJ2-1 and V is TRBV7-7; 9 positions agree with TRBD1. CDR3 size: 15 residues. Germline V gene sequence: CDR1 SSHAT, CDR2 FNYEAQ (reference sequence). V lost 3 bases to trimming and J lost 4 bases; unmatched junction nucleotides: 4. Here the CDR3 DNA reads TGTGCCAGCAGCTTTACAGGGGGCGCATACAATGAGCAGTTCTTC. Its translation is CASSFTGGAYNEQFF.

V usage is TRBV19 and J usage is TRBJ1-2, with TRBD1 matching 8 bases. V gave up 7 bases and J gave up 5 bases; unmatched junction bases: 6. The CDR3 consists of 13 residues. CDR1 is LNHDA and CDR2 is SQIVND in the germline V gene (reference sequence). The CDR3 loop is CASMDRASYGYTF. CDR3 bases: TGTGCCAGTATGGACAGGGCTTCTTATGGCTACACCTTC. The whole variable domain, remainder taken from reference TRBV19 and TRBJ1-2, is DGGITQSPKYLFRKEGQNVTLSCEQNLNHDAMYWYRQDPGQGLRLIYYSQIVNDFQKGDIAEGYSVSREKKESFPLTVTSAQKNPTAFYLCASMDRASYGYTFGSGTRLTVV.

J is TRBJ1-2 and V is TRBV21-1. TRBV21-1 represents a pseudogene. CDR3 length equals 15 residues. In DNA form, the CDR3 reads TGTGCCAGCAGCAAAGACGGGTGCCCCTCCTATGGCTACACCTTC. Encoded protein: CASSKDGCPSYGYTF.

This sequence joins TRBV7-8 and TRBJ1-1; no definite D call. The germline CDR1 and CDR2 sequences are SGHVS and FQNEAQ. Trimming removed 4 bases from V and 0 bases from J, with 21 bases in between. The CDR3 is made up of 18 amino acids. The CDR3 protein is CASSSVPRLSLLNTEAFF. CDR3 DNA sequence: TGTGCCAGCAGCTCGGTTCCCCGGTTGAGTCTCCTGAACACTGAAGCTTTCTTT. The full variable domain, completed using reference TRBV7-8 and TRBJ1-1, is GAGVSQSPRYKVAKRGQDVALRCDPISGHVSLFWYQQALGQGPEFLTYFQNEAQLDKSGLPSDRFFAERPEGSVSTLKIQRTQQEDSAVYLCASSSVPRLSLLNTEAFFGQGTRLTVV.

The J gene is TRBJ2-7, the V gene TRBV29-1; 7 bases match TRBD2. Per the germline V gene, CDR1 is SQVTM and CDR2 is ANQGSEA. The CDR3 consists of 12 residues. V dropped 4 bases and J dropped 6; count of bases not matched to a gene: 6. CDR3 in DNA: TGCAGCGTTGCTTCTCCGGGGGGCGAGCAGTACTTC. Residues: CSVASPGGEQYF.

The gene calls are TRBV11-3 and TRBJ1-1, with 8 bases lining up with TRBD1. The CDR3 totals 14 residues. Trimming took 4 bases from V and 2 from J; bases not matched to a gene: 3. CDR1 is SGHNT and CDR2 is YENEEA in the germline V gene. The CDR3 region has the DNA TGTGCCAGCAGCTCCAGGGGGCCCAACACTGAAGCTTTCTTT. It specifies CASSSRGPNTEAFF.

This chain joins TRBV7-9 and TRBJ2-7, with 9 bases that match TRBD1. Germline values: CDR1 SEHNR, CDR2 FQNEAQ (reference sequence). The CDR3 is made up of 16 amino acids. V lost 4 bases and J lost 2; bases outside the gene matches: 9. The CDR3 DNA follows: TGTGCCAGCAGCTCAGGAGTCGGGACAGGGACCTACGAGCAGTACTTC. Residues: CASSSGVGTGTYEQYF.

V and J are TRBV30 and TRBJ1-6; the match to TRBD1 covers 7 bases. Germline trimming cut 5 bases from V and 6 bases from J; bases unmatched to any gene: 4. Germline lookup yields CDR1 GTSNPN and CDR2 SVGIG (reference sequence). The CDR3 spans 13 residues. The CDR3 spells CAWAGQVNSPLHF. DNA for the CDR3: TGTGCCTGGGCAGGACAGGTTAATTCACCCCTCCACTTT.

This clone was recorded once. The chain couples TRBV5-8 to TRBJ2-7; TRBD2 matches at 7 bases. The germline V gene encodes CDR1 SGHTS and CDR2 YDEGEE. This CDR3 spans 17 amino acids. J was trimmed by 3 bases and V by 0 bases; bases with no gene match: 12. CDR3 in DNA: TGTGCCAGCAGCTTGGCTAGGGTGGGAGGGGATAACTACGAGCAGTACTTC. Residues: CASSLARVGGDNYEQYF.

The CDR3 DNA follows: TGTGCCAGCAGCCAAGATATCGACTTTTTGGGAGAGACCCAGTACTTC. This gives the protein CASSQDIDFLGETQYF. This rearrangement joins TRBV14 to TRBJ2-5, with D uncertain. Looked up from germline, CDR1 is SGHDN and CDR2 is FVKESK. The V and J ends lost 0 bases and 4 bases respectively, with 15 bases between them. This CDR3 contains 16 residues.

The table lists this clone with a few counts. V is TRBV11-3 and J is TRBJ1-1; D not certain. CDR1 and CDR2 from the germline V gene are SGHNT and YENEEA. Trimming shortened V by 5 bases and J by 1 base, and 8 bases separated the two germline ends. The CDR3 runs to 13 residues. CDR3 nucleotide sequence: TGTGCCAGCAGCCTTAAGGGGAACACTGAAGCTTTCTTT. Translated, it gives CASSLKGNTEAFF.

V is TRBV19 and J is TRBJ1-5; TRBD1 matches at 8 bases. The trim removed 3 bases at V and 2 bases at J, leaving 0 bases unmatched. The germline gives CDR1 LNHDA, CDR2 SQIVND (reference sequence). This CDR3 comprises 14 residues. The CDR3 coding sequence is TGTGCCAGTAGTATGACAGGGGGCAATCAGCCCCAGCATTTT. Its translation is CASSMTGGNQPQHF.

The chain recombines TRBV6-6 with TRBJ2-1, with 7 nucleotides matching TRBD1. Germline V gene lookup returns CDR1 MNHNY and CDR2 SVGAGI (reference sequence). With V trimmed by 2 bases and J by 8 bases, 9 bases remained unmatched. This CDR3 has 15 amino acids. In DNA form, the CDR3 reads TGTGCCAGCAGTTACAACGACAGGGTTGAGGATGAGCAGTTCTTC. Translation: CASSYNDRVEDEQFF.

The chain has TRBV7-9 and TRBJ2-2; TRBD1 matches at 11 bases. The ends lost 1 base at V and 5 bases at J; junction bases unmatched: 3. This CDR3 has 16 amino acids. From germline, CDR1 is SEHNR and CDR2 FQNEAQ (reference sequence). CDR3 region: CASSLDRDRGTGELFF. The CDR3 coding sequence is TGTGCCAGCAGCTTAGACCGGGACAGGGGGACCGGGGAGCTGTTTTTT.